The source of this T cell receptor beta chain is a study of cytomegalovirus exposure and HLA in healthy donors. The CDR3 is 10 amino acids. As regards this clone: No antigen is known for it.

Findings and limits, study-wide: As confirmed in vitro, a few CMV-associated chains were specific for CMV antigens. Researchers catalogued some 160 TCR beta chains as cytomegalovirus-associated.

Measured with immunoSEQ multiplex PCR; TCRdb has only the in-frame clones, and not every one. Of some 140,000 clones listed, approximately 84% were seen once; the top ten hold under 1.5%. Sequencing input: PBMCs. This receptor was obtained from a woman in her 30s in good health and CMV-seronegative. The V gene is TRBV7-5, the J gene TRBJ1-1. TRBV7-5 represents a pseudogene. The CDR3 sequence: CARSLAVAFF. The CDR3 DNA reads TGTGCCAGAAGCTTAGCCGTAGCTTTCTTT.